The count of the clone carrying this T cell receptor (beta chain) is one. This sample stems from a study of blood T cell repertoires in COVID-19. Study details: Acute-phase and convalescent COVID-19 samples originated in the United States, Italy and Spain. Sources were T cells, B-cell-depleted T cells, or PBMCs; the material itself was cDNA or gDNA.

In the original workflow: Estimated nucleated cell counts came from reference gene primer amplification. The assay was immunoSEQ multiplex PCR, and TCRdb's table has in-frame clones only and misses some. The DNA was the basis for D and trimming; V, J and clone size are from that table. The sample lists some 210,000 clones, 70% to 90% occurring once. This CDR3 has 17 residues. Germline values: CDR1 PRHDT, CDR2 FYEKMQ (reference sequence). The V and J ends lost 3 bases and 3 bases, in that order; junction bases with no gene match: 8. The chain joins TRBV13 to TRBJ2-7; 13 bases align to TRBD2. The receptor comes from a woman aged 40 to 50 who had recovered from COVID-19. Material for sequencing was peripheral blood. CDR3 sequence (DNA): TGTGCCAGCAGCTTGTCTGGGACTAGCGGGAAATTCTACGAGCAGTACTTC. It yields the protein CASSLSGTSGKFYEQYF.